These T cell receptor beta chains were read from a single sample in a study of blood T cell repertoires in COVID-19. The method was immunoSEQ multiplex PCR; TCRdb's version includes in-frame clones alone and lacks a portion of them. The sample holds hundreds of thousands of clones; 88% are singletons and the top ten take about 0.64%. The sample taken for sequencing was peripheral blood. The source is a human donor in a cohort sampled during active COVID-19. CDR3s include the opening cysteine and the closing phenylalanine or tryptophan. Each record gives: V gene, J gene, clone size, D gene, CDR3 protein, CDR3 DNA. D genes are given only for firm matches. Size tells how often a clone was seen (once, few, many) or the class of an expanded clone, and some rows leave it out.

v_call: TRBV18; j_call: TRBJ2-1; clone_size: -; d_call: TRBD2; cdr3_aa: CASSRTPTSGTGEQFF; cdr3_nt: TGTGCCAGCTCACGGACTCCGACTAGCGGGACGGGTGAGCAGTTCTTC
v_call: TRBV27; j_call: TRBJ2-3; clone_size: -; d_call: TRBD2; cdr3_aa: CASSWEWTSGGGSTDTQYF; cdr3_nt: TGTGCCAGCAGTTGGGAATGGACTAGCGGGGGCGGTAGCACAGATACGCAGTATTTT
v_call: TRBV19; j_call: TRBJ1-2; clone_size: -; d_call: -; cdr3_aa: CARKRLKNRSNYGYTF; cdr3_nt: TGTGCCAGGAAGCGCTTGAAAAACCGCTCTAACTATGGCTACACCTTC
v_call: TRBV19; j_call: TRBJ1-1; clone_size: -; d_call: TRBD1; cdr3_aa: CASSGWDRVNTEAFF; cdr3_nt: TGTGCCAGTAGCGGATGGGACAGGGTGAACACTGAAGCTTTCTTT
v_call: TRBV10-1; j_call: TRBJ2-3; clone_size: -; d_call: -; cdr3_aa: CASSEDMISTDTQYF; cdr3_nt: TGCGCCAGCAGTGAGGACATGATTAGCACAGATACGCAGTATTTT
v_call: TRBV19; j_call: TRBJ1-2; clone_size: -; d_call: TRBD1; cdr3_aa: CASRDAQGADYGYTF; cdr3_nt: TGTGCCAGTAGGGACGCGCAGGGGGCGGACTATGGCTACACCTTC
v_call: TRBV19; j_call: TRBJ1-1; clone_size: -; d_call: -; cdr3_aa: CASRHGGNRGTEAFF; cdr3_nt: TGTGCCAGTAGACATGGGGGAAACCGGGGGACTGAAGCTTTCTTT
v_call: TRBV7-3; j_call: TRBJ1-1; clone_size: -; d_call: -; cdr3_aa: CASTAGVGSTEAFF; cdr3_nt: TGTGCCAGCACCGCAGGGGTAGGGAGCACTGAAGCTTTCTTT
v_call: TRBV19; j_call: TRBJ1-1; clone_size: few; d_call: TRBD1; cdr3_aa: CASMTGGRTEAFF; cdr3_nt: TGTGCCAGCATGACAGGGGGCAGAACTGAAGCTTTCTTT
v_call: TRBV6-4; j_call: TRBJ1-2; clone_size: -; d_call: -; cdr3_aa: CASSPNSNYGYTF; cdr3_nt: TGTGCCAGCAGTCCAAACTCTAACTATGGCTACACCTTC
v_call: TRBV27; j_call: TRBJ1-1; clone_size: -; d_call: TRBD1; cdr3_aa: CASSFSTGGGTEAFF; cdr3_nt: TGTGCCAGCAGTTTCTCGACAGGGGGAGGCACTGAAGCTTTCTTT
v_call: TRBV7-3; j_call: TRBJ2-5; clone_size: -; d_call: -; cdr3_aa: CASSPAGETQYF; cdr3_nt: TGTGCCAGCAGCCCCGCCGGAGAGACCCAGTACTTC
v_call: TRBV9; j_call: TRBJ2-1; clone_size: -; d_call: TRBD1; cdr3_aa: CASSETGNHGYEQFF; cdr3_nt: TGTGCCAGCAGCGAGACAGGGAATCATGGGTATGAGCAGTTCTTC
v_call: TRBV27; j_call: TRBJ2-5; clone_size: -; d_call: TRBD2; cdr3_aa: CASSLAVFGLVTGGETQYF; cdr3_nt: TGTGCCAGCAGTTTGGCCGTCTTTGGACTAGTGACGGGTGGAGAGACCCAGTACTTC
v_call: TRBV6-2/TRBV6-3; j_call: TRBJ1-5; clone_size: -; d_call: -; cdr3_aa: CASSYSLDQGLMSNQPQHF; cdr3_nt: TGTGCCAGCAGTTACTCGTTGGACCAGGGGCTAATGAGCAATCAGCCCCAGCATTTT